The present T cell receptor (beta chain) was sequenced within a study of PD-1 blockade in classical Hodgkin lymphoma. Overall study findings and caveats: Relapsed/refractory patients reportedly had lower baseline diversity than newly diagnosed patients. When nivolumab was started under 1 year after ASCT, patients were excluded. Baseline diversity resembling that of newly diagnosed patients was seen in complete responders.

Details on this clone: What it binds is not known.

Measured with immunoSEQ multiplex PCR; TCRdb has only the in-frame clones, and not every one. The table has about 94,000 clones, 85% to 90% seen once. V lost 8 bases and J lost 6; bases outside the gene matches: 12. The CDR3 runs 15 residues. Per germline, CDR1 SGHAT and CDR2 FQNNGV. All patients experienced relapse after autologous stem cell transplantation, and brentuximab vedotin exposure was variable. The clonotype was recovered from a human donor with classical Hodgkin lymphoma. Material: peripheral blood mononuclear cells (PBMCs), obtained before the second cycle of nivolumab. The chain joins TRBV11-2 to TRBJ2-2; 7 nucleotides agree with TRBD2. CDR3 DNA sequence: TGTGCCAGCGGATTGGGGACTACCTATGCCGGGGAGCTGTTTTTT. It yields the protein CASGLGTTYAGELFF.